This TCR beta chain came from a study of cytomegalovirus exposure and HLA in healthy donors. Overall study context: About 200 million T cells yielded 117 million unique TCR beta sequences in earlier analysis.

Both 60 Vbeta primers and 13 Jbeta primers went into the PCR. Assay used: immunoSEQ multiplex PCR; TCRdb lists only in-frame clones, some missing. This sample has under 250,000 clones; approximately 85% occur once, and the top ten carry 0.2% to 0.25%. Germline V gene sequence: CDR1 SGHVS, CDR2 FQNEAQ. The junction had 16 bases not matched to a gene; V was cut back by 1 base and J by 7 bases. The CDR3 has 18 residues. V is TRBV7-8 and J is TRBJ2-1, with 7 bases fitting TRBD2. This TCR came from a girl aged 2-10 years in good health and CMV-seronegative. The specimen sequenced was PBMCs. The CDR3 DNA reads TGTGCCAGCAGCTTAGAGAATCGGGGGGTAAGGTTTCAAAATGAGCAGTTCTTC. This codes for CASSLENRGVRFQNEQFF.